This TCR beta chain is from a study of T cell responses to AZD1222 COVID-19 vaccine. Study findings and constraints: White British people made up most donors, females outnumbered males, and clonal diversity was possibly underestimated. Compared with day 0, the breadth and depth of the Spike-specific TCR repertoire rose significantly after two doses of AZD1222.

Note on this clone: Its target is unknown.

Trimming pared 2 bases from V and 0 bases from J, leaving 10 bases between. There are 15 residues in the CDR3. Germline assignment: CDR1 KGHSH and CDR2 LQKENI. This table comes from immunoSEQ multiplex PCR, and its TCRdb copy is limited to in-frame clones, with some not included. The repertoire has roughly 120,000 clones, around nine tenths of them found once; the top ten carry about 7.4%. The clonotype comes from an adult who received the AZD1222 COVID-19 vaccine. The input for sequencing was peripheral blood, taken 28 days after the second AZD1222 dose. The genes are TRBV18 and TRBJ1-2, with D possibly TRBD1 on 6 matching bases. CDR3 nucleotide sequence: TGTGCCAGCTCACCAATCGACAGGCCTAACTATGGCTACACCTTC. Translating gives CASSPIDRPNYGYTF. The full variable domain, in which reference TRBV18 and TRBJ1-2 provide the parts outside the CDR3, is NAGVMQNPRHLVRRRGQEARLRCSPMKGHSHVYWYRQLPEEGLKFMVYLQKENIIDESGMPKERFSAEFPKEGPSILRIQQVVRGDSAAYFCASSPIDRPNYGYTFGSGTRLTVV.